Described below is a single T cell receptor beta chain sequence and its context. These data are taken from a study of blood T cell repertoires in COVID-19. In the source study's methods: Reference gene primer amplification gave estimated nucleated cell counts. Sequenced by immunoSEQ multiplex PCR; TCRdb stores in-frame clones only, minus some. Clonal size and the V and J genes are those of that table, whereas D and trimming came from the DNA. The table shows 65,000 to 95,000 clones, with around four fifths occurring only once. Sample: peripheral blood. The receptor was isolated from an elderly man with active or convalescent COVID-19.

DNA of the CDR3: TGCGCCAGCAGCGAGGACAGTCTCAATCAGCCCCAGCATTTT. Amino acid sequence: CASSEDSLNQPQHF. The V and J genes are TRBV5-1 and TRBJ1-5, with D tentatively TRBD1 (6 bases). This CDR3 comprises 14 residues. CDR1 and CDR2 from the germline V gene are SGHRS and YFSETQ. The V and J ends lost 4 bases and 3 bases respectively, with 11 bases between them.